These 19 T cell receptor beta chains came from one sample sequenced in a study of CD8 T cells in Susac syndrome. Random hexamers were used to reverse transcribe an amount of roughly 0.5 to 1 ug RNA. In TCRdb, the immunoSEQ multiplex PCR reads were re-called with MiXCR into one record per CDR3 protein. The repertoire includes under 200,000 distinct CDR3 sequences, about 95% of them detected once, and roughly 0.13% sits in the top ten. Specimen: CD4+ T cells from PBMCs. These receptor sequences come from a human donor in good health.

The CDR3 loop is CASTQDGYQPQHF. The CDR3 nucleotides read TGTGCCAGCACCCAGGACGGCTATCAGCCCCAGCATTTT. The chain joins TRBV12-3 or TRBV12-4 to TRBJ1-5; the D is unclear. The CDR3 spans 13 residues. The V end lost 7 bases, the J end lost 5 bases, and 12 bases lay between the germline ends.

The rearrangement uses TRBV2 and TRBJ2-2; D is possibly TRBD2 (5 bases). With 5 bases removed from V and 3 bases from J, the gap between germline ends came to 10 bases. There are 14 residues in the CDR3. Germline CDR1 and CDR2: SNHLY and FYNNEI. The DNA for the CDR3 is TGTGCCAGCAGTATTGACTACTACACCGGGGAGCTGTTTTTT. As protein: CASSIDYYTGELFF.

The chain employs TRBV7-2 and TRBJ1-5; D might be TRBD1 (6 bases). Germline V CDR1 and CDR2: SGHTA, FQGNSA. Trimming left V 5 bases short and J 6 bases short, with 11 bases between. The length of the CDR3 is 13 residues. The CDR3 DNA reads TGTGCCAGCAGCAGGGGGAGGGCTCAGCCCCAGCATTTT. The encoded protein is CASSRGRAQPQHF.

V is TRBV30 and J is TRBJ1-1; possible D gene TRBD1, 6 bases. Germline CDR1 reads GTSNPN; CDR2 reads SVGIG (reference sequence). The V end lost 1 base, the J end lost 0 bases, and 9 bases lay between the germline ends. This CDR3 is built from 14 residues. The CDR3 DNA is TGTGCCTGGAGTGACGGGGGCCTGAACACTGAAGCTTTCTTT. Protein product: CAWSDGGLNTEAFF. The whole variable domain, remainder taken from reference TRBV30 and TRBJ1-1, is SQTIHQWPATLVQPVGSPLSLECTVEGTSNPNLYWYRQAAGRGLQLLFYSVGIGQISSEVPQNLSASRPQDRQFILSSKKLLLSDSGFYLCAWSDGGLNTEAFFGQGTRLTVV.

The V call is TRBV30, the J call TRBJ2-1, with D perhaps matching TRBD2 (5 bases). The CDR3 has 16 amino acids. V was clipped by 0 bases and J by 5 bases, with 17 bases between them. Germline CDR1 and CDR2: GTSNPN and SVGIG (reference sequence). CDR3 region: CAWSVLGLALHNEQFF. For the CDR3, the DNA is TGTGCCTGGAGTGTATTAGGACTTGCTTTACACAATGAGCAGTTCTTC.

The V call is TRBV27, the J call TRBJ2-5; TRBD1 matches at 7 bases. This CDR3 contains 14 residues. Germline V gene data show CDR1 as MNHEY and CDR2 as SMNVEV (reference sequence). Trimming cost V 5 bases and J 4 bases; bases outside gene matches: 7. The CDR3, as DNA: TGTGCCAGCAGTCGGCCGGGACAGAGAGAGACCCAGTACTTC. It translates to CASSRPGQRETQYF.

The chain is built from TRBV7-2 and TRBJ2-1, with 7 bases matching TRBD2. CDR1 is SGHTA and CDR2 is FQGNSA in the germline V gene. The CDR3 consists of 14 residues. J was trimmed by 3 bases and V by 4 bases; bases with no gene match: 3. The CDR3 is CASSSWDYYNEQFF. The CDR3 coding sequence is TGTGCCAGCAGCTCCTGGGACTACTACAATGAGCAGTTCTTC.

This clonotype showed up just once. This chain uses TRBV15 with TRBJ1-6; D is undetermined. Trimming left V 1 base short and J 7 bases short, with 5 bases between. The CDR3 totals 13 residues. CDR1 and CDR2 (germline): LNHNV, YYDKDF (reference sequence). The CDR3 coding sequence is TGTGCCACCAGCAGAGTAGGGAATTCACCCCTCCACTTT. Translation: CATSRVGNSPLHF. The complete variable domain, with remaining parts taken from reference TRBV15 and TRBJ1-6, reads DAMVIQNPRYQVTQFGKPVTLSCSQTLNHNVMYWYQQKSSQAPKLLFHYYDKDFNNEADTPDNFQSRRPNTSFCFLDIRSPGLGDTAMYLCATSRVGNSPLHFGNGTRLTVT.

The V call is TRBV9, the J call TRBJ2-7; 8 bases fit TRBD1. Germline-derived CDR1 and CDR2 are SGDLS and YYNGEE. V was pared by 3 bases and J by 0 bases, with 5 bases of the junction left unmatched. The CDR3 has 15 residues. The CDR3 DNA follows: TGTGCCAGCAGCGCCCAGGACAGGGCCTCCTACGAGCAGTACTTC. Its protein product is CASSAQDRASYEQYF.

The V gene is TRBV6-2 or TRBV6-3, the J gene TRBJ2-7; TRBD1 aligns across 7 bases. This CDR3 is 14 amino acids long. V lost 6 bases, J lost 0 bases, and 5 bases stayed unmatched. The germline gives CDR1 MNHEY, CDR2 SVGEGT. The CDR3 here is CASRAGTVSYEQYF. As DNA, the CDR3 is TGTGCCAGCAGAGCCGGGACAGTCTCCTACGAGCAGTACTTC.

As DNA, the CDR3 is TGTGCCAGCAGCAAAGACACCCACTACGAGCAGTACTTC. Translation: CASSKDTHYEQYF. The V and J genes are TRBV11-2 and TRBJ2-7; no clear D gene. Germline V lookup: CDR1 SGHAT, CDR2 FQNNGV. The CDR3 totals 13 residues. Deletions cut 5 bases from V and 3 bases from J, with 11 bases between.

The V call is TRBV5-4, the J call TRBJ1-1; unclear D gene. Germline CDR1 and CDR2: SGHNT and YYREEE (reference sequence). The CDR3 sequence is 13 residues long. V shed 0 bases and J shed 7 bases, with 10 bases lying between them. The CDR3: CASSLVPRDEAFF. The CDR3 DNA follows: TGTGCCAGCAGCTTGGTCCCCCGGGATGAAGCTTTCTTT.

The chain links TRBV12-3 or TRBV12-4 to TRBJ1-2, with a weak D call TRBD1 (5 bases). There are 12 residues in the CDR3. The V and J ends lost 4 bases and 6 bases respectively, with 9 bases between them. The CDR3 region has the DNA TGTGCCAGCAGTTGGGCAGGGCATGGCTACACCTTC. Its translation is CASSWAGHGYTF.

V is TRBV7-2 and J is TRBJ1-2; D gene unclear. This CDR3 contains 12 residues. CDR1 and CDR2 from the germline V gene are SGHTA and FQGNSA. Trimming stripped 4 bases from V and 7 bases from J, with 10 bases between. The chain's CDR3 is CASSSFAGGYTF. The CDR3 DNA is TGTGCCAGCAGCTCCTTCGCGGGTGGCTACACCTTC.

The rearrangement joins TRBV23-1 to TRBJ2-1; D gene unclear. TRBV23-1 is given ORF status, its function remaining uncertain. This CDR3 has 13 amino acids. Trimming took 6 bases from V and 10 from J, leaving 16 bases between them. The CDR3 region is CASRPGPDREQFF. The CDR3 DNA reads TGCGCCAGCAGACCTGGTCCTGATCGAGAGCAGTTCTTC.

The chain couples TRBV29-1 to TRBJ1-1; TRBD1 aligns across 10 bases. Germline CDR1 is SQVTM and CDR2 is ANQGSEA. The CDR3 extends over 13 amino acids. Trimming removed 8 bases from V and 1 base from J; junction bases left unmatched: 4. CDR3 DNA: TGCAGCACCCGACAGGGGGCGAACACTGAAGCTTTCTTT. It yields the protein CSTRQGANTEAFF.

J is TRBJ2-5 and V is TRBV24-1, with TRBD2 matching over 9 bases. V was clipped by 9 bases and J by 1 base; unmatched bases: 8. Germline V gene lookup returns CDR1 KGHDR and CDR2 SFDVKD. This CDR3 has 15 residues. The CDR3 DNA reads as TGTGCCACCCTGGGAGTTAGCGGGGGCCAAGAGACCCAGTACTTC. It encodes CATLGVSGGQETQYF.

V gene TRBV6-2 or TRBV6-3 combines with J gene TRBJ1-6; D gene ambiguous. The CDR3 has 12 residues. CDR1 and CDR2 from the germline V gene are MNHEY and SVGEGT. The V end was cut by 2 bases, the J end by 10 bases, with 6 bases between. Here the CDR3 reads CASSYARSPLHF. CDR3 nucleotide sequence: TGTGCCAGCAGTTACGCACGGTCACCCCTCCACTTT.

V and J are TRBV7-9 and TRBJ2-2, with D hard to call. The V end was cut by 8 bases, the J end by 7 bases, with 11 bases between. Germline V gives CDR1 SEHNR, CDR2 FQNEAQ (reference sequence). The CDR3 extends over 12 amino acids. Here the CDR3 DNA reads TGTGCCAGCCCAATTGCGAGCGGGGAGCTGTTTTTT. Translated, it gives CASPIASGELFF.